The clone carrying this T cell receptor beta chain was detected a few times. Trimming cost V 5 bases and J 2 bases, with 12 bases left between them. The CDR3 has 14 residues. Germline values: CDR1 MNHEY, CDR2 SMNVEV (reference sequence). The record originates from a study of blood T cells in healthy people across ages. Then a second PCR, running about 6 to 11 cycles, was carried out with a sample-barcoded 5' primer and a J-beta primer mix. Each cDNA molecule was tagged by a template-switch adaptor that had 12 random nucleotides. TCRdb reanalysed the 5' RACE reads using MiXCR and keeps one entry per CDR3 protein. The top ten hold approximately 3.7% of the sample, which has nearly 800,000 distinct CDR3 sequences, just under 25% seen once. These data were also reused for a study on T cells of mothers and their children. That source reports: Researchers report slightly higher, though non-significant, overlap in related mother-child pairs than in unrelated pairs.

This chain links TRBV27 with TRBJ1-2; D perhaps matches TRBD1 (6 bases). The sample was blood. The receptor comes from a boy between 10 and 17 years old in good health. The CDR3 sequence is CASSITGSNYGYTF. The CDR3 DNA follows: TGTGCCAGCAGTATAACAGGGTCGAACTATGGCTACACCTTC.